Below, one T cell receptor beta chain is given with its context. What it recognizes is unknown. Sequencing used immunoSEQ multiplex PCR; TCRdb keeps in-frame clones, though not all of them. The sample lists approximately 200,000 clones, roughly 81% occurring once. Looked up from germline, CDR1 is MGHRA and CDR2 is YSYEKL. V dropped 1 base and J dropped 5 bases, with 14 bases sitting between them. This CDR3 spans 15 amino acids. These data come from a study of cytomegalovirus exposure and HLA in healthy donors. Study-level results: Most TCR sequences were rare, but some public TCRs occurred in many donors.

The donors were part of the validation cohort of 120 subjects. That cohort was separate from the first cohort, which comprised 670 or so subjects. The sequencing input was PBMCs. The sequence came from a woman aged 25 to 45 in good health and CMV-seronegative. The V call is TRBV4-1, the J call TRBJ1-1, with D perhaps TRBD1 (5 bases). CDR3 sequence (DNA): TGCGCCAGCAGCCAAGTTGCGGGGCGGGGGACTGAAGCTTTCTTT. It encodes CASSQVAGRGTEAFF.